Many counts were recorded for the clone carrying this T cell receptor beta chain. These data are taken from a study of neurological immune-mediated disorders. CDR3 length: 12 amino acids. V dropped 1 base and J dropped 8 bases, with 8 bases sitting between them. The V gene's germline CDR1 is SEHNR and CDR2 FQNEAQ (reference sequence). Each CDR3 protein is one row after TCRdb ran MiXCR on the 5' RACE reads. Seen here are about 10,000 distinct CDR3 sequences, under 25% observed once, and the top ten hold 50%. The specimen was CD8+ T cells from blood. This TCR was recovered from an older woman with HTLV-1-associated myelopathy (HAM/TSP). The chain carries TRBV7-9 and TRBJ1-1; D may be TRBD1 (6 bases). The DNA for the CDR3 is TGTGCCAGCAGCTTAGGGACAGCCGAAGCTTTCTTT. Translation: CASSLGTAEAFF.